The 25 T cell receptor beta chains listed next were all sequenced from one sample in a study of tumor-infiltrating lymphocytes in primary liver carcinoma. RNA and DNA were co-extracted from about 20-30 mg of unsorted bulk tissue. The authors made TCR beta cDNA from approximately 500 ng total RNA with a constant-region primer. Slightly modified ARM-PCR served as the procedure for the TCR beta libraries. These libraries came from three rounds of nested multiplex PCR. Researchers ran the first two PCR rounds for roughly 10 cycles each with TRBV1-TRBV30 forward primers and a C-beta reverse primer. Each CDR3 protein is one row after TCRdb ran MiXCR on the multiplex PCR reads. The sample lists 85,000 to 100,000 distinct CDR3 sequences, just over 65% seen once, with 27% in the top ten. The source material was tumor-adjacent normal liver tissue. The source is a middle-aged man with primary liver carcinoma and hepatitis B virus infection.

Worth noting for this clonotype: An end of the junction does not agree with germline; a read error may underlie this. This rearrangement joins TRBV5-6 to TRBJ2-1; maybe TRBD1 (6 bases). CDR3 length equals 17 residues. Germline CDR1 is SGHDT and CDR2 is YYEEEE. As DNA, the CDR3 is TGTGCCAACAGCTCACTGGACAGCCCCAGCTCCTACAATGAGCAGTTCTTC. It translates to CANSSLDSPSSYNEQFF.

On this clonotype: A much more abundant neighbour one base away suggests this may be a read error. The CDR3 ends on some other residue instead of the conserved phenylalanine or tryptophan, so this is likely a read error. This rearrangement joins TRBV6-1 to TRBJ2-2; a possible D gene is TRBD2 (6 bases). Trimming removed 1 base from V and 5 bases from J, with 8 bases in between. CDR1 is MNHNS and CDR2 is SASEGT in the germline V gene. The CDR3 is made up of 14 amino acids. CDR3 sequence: CASSEGEATGELFV. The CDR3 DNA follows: TGTGCCAGCAGTGAAGGGGAGGCTACCGGGGAGCTGTTTGTT.

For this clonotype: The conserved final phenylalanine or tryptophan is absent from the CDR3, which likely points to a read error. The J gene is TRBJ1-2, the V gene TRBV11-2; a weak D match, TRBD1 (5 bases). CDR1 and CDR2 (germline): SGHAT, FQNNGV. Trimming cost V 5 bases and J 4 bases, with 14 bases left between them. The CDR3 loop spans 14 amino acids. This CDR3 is CASSIVGEGYGYTI. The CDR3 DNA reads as TGTGCCAGCAGCATAGTGGGGGAAGGCTATGGCTACACCATC.

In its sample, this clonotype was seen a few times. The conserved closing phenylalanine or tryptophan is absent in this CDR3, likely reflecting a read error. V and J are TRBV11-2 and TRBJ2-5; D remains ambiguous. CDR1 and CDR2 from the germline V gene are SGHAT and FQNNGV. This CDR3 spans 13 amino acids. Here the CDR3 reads CVSSFELGETQYL. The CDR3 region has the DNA TGTGTCAGCAGCTTCGAACTTGGAGAGACCCAGTACCTC.

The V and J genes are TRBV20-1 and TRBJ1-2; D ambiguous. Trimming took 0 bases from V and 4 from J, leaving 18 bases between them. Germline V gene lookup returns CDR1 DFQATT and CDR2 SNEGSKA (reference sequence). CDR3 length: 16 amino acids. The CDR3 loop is CSARDLPNPTGYGYTF. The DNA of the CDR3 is TGCAGTGCTAGAGATCTGCCTAACCCGACGGGCTATGGCTACACCTTC.

CDR3 residues: CATFGSTGGRHISYNEQFF. In DNA, the CDR3 is TGTGCCACATTTGGCTCGACAGGGGGTCGTCATATCTCCTACAATGAGCAGTTCTTC. The rearrangement links TRBV7-8 to TRBJ2-1; 9 bases fit TRBD1. Germline V gene data show CDR1 as SGHVS and CDR2 as FQNEAQ. V was pared by 10 bases and J by 0 bases, with 19 bases of the junction left unmatched. This CDR3 contains 19 residues. Looking up the rest from reference TRBV7-8 and TRBJ2-1 gives the full variable domain: GAGVSQSPRYKVAKRGQDVALRCDPISGHVSLFWYQQALGQGPEFLTYFQNEAQLDKSGLPSDRFFAERPEGSVSTLKIQRTQQEDSAVYLCATFGSTGGRHISYNEQFFGPGTRLTVL.

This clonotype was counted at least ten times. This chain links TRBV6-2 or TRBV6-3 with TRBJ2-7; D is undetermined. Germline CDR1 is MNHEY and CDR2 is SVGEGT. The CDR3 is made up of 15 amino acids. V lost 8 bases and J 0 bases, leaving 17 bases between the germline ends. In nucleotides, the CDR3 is TGTGCCAGCTTCACGCCGGTCCTCCACTCCTACGAGCAGTACTTC. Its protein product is CASFTPVLHSYEQYF.

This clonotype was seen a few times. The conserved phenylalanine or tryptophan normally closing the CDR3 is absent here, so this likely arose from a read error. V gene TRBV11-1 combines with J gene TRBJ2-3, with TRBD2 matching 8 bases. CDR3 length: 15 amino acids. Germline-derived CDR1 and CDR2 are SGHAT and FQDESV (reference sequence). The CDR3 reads CASSYGLASEDTQYL. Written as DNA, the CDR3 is TGTGCCAGTAGCTACGGACTAGCCAGTGAAGATACGCAGTATTTG.

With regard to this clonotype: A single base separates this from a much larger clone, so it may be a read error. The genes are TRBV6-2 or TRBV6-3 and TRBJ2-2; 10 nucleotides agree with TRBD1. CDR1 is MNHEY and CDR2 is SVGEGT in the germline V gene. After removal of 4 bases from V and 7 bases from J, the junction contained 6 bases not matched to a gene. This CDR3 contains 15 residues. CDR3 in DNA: TGTGCCAGCAGTTTTGGACAGGGGGTCATCGGGGAGCTGTTTTTT. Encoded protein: CASSFGQGVIGELFF.

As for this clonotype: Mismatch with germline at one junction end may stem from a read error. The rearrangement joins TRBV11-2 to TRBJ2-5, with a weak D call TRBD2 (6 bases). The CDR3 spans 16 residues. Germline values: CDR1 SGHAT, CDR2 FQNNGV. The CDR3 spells CASRSRESAHQETHYF. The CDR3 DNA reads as TGCGCCAGCAGATCCCGGGAGTCGGCCCACCAGGAGACCCACTACTTC.

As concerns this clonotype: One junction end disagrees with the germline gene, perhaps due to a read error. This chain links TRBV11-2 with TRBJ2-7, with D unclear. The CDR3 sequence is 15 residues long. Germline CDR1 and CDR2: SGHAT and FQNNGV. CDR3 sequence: CASSPTQLGPYERYF. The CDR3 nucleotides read TGTGCCAGCAGCCCTACACAGTTGGGCCCTTACGAGCGGTACTTC. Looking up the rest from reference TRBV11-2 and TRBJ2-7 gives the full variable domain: EAGVAQSPRYKIIEKRQSVAFWCNPISGHATLYWYQQILGQGPKLLIQFQNNGVVDDSQLPKDRFSAERLKGVDSTLKIQPAKLEDSAVYLCASSPTQLGPYERYFGPGTRLTVT.

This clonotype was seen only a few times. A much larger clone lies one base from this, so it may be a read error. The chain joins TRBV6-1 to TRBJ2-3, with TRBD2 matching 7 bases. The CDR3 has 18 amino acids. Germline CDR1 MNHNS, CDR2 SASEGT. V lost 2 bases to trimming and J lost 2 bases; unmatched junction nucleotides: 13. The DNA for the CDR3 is TGTGCCAGCAGTGAAAGAGGGCAACTAGCGAATTACACAGATACGCAGTATTTT. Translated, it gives CASSERGQLANYTDTQYF.

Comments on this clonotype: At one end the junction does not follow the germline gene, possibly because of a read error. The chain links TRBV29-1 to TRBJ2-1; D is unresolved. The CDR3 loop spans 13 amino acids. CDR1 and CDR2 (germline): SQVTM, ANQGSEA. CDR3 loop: CNVEFTSYNEQFF. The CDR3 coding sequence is TGCAACGTTGAGTTCACCTCCTACAATGAGCAGTTCTTC.

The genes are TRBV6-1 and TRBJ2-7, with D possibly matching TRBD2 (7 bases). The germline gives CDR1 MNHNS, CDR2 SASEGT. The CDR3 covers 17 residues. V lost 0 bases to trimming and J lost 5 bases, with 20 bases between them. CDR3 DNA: TGTGCCAGCAGTGAAGCACAGGGACGGGGGGCGCGGAACGAGCAGTACTTC. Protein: CASSEAQGRGARNEQYF.

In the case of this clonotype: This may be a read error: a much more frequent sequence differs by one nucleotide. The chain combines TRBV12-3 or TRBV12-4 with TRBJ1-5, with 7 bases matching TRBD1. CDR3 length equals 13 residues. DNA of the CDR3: TGTGCCAGCAGGGGGACAGACAATCAGCCCCGGCATTTT. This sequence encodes CASRGTDNQPRHF.

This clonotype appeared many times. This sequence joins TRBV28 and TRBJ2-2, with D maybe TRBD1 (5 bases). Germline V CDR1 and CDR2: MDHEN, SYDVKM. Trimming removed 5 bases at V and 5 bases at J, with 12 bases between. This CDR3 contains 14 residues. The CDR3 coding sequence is TGTGCCAGCAGTCCCAGGGTGGGGACCGGGGAGCTGTTTTTT. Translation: CASSPRVGTGELFF.

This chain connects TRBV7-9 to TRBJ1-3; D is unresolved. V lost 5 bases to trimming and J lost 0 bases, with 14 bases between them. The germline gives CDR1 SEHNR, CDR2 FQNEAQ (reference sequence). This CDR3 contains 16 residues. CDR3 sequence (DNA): TGTGCCAGCAGCACACGGACGGACCACTCTGGAAACACCATATATTTT. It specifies CASSTRTDHSGNTIYF.

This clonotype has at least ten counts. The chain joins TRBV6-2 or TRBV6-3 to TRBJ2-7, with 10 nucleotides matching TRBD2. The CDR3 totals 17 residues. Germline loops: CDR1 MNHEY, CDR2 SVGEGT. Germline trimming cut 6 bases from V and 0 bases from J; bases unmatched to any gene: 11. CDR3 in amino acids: CASSQPGLAASSYEQYF. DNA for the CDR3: TGTGCCAGCAGCCAACCTGGACTAGCGGCTAGCTCCTACGAGCAGTACTTC.

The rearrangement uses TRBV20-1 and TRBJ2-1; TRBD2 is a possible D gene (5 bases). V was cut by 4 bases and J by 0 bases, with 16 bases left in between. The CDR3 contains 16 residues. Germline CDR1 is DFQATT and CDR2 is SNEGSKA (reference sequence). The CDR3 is CSAKMGSGGSYNEQFF. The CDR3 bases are TGCAGTGCTAAAATGGGAAGCGGAGGCTCCTACAATGAGCAGTTCTTC.

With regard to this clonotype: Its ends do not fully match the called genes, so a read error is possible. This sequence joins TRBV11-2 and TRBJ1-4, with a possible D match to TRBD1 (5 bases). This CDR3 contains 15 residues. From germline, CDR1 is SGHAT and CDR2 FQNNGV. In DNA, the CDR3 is TGTGCCAGCAGCTCAACCGGACAAGGCGGTGAAAGACTGTTTTTT. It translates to CASSSTGQGGERLFF.

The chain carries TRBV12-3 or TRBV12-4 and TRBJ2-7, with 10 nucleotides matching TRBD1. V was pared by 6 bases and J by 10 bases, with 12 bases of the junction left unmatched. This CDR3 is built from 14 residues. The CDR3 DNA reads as TGTGCCAGCAGCCCGGGACAGGGGCCCTACGGACAGTACTTC. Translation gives CASSPGQGPYGQYF.

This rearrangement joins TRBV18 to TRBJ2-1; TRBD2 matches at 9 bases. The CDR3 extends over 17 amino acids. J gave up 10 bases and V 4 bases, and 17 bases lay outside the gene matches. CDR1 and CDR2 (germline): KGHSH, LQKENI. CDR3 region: CASSLIGSGLAGVEQFF. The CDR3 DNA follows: TGTGCCAGCTCACTCATAGGTAGTGGGTTAGCGGGAGTCGAGCAGTTCTTC.

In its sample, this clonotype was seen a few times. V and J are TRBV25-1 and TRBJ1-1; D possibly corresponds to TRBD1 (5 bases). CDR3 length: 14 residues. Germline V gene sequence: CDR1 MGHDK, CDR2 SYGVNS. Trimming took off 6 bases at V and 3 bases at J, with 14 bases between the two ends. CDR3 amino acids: CASREEGWDTEAFF. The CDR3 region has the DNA TGTGCCAGCAGGGAAGAGGGGTGGGACACTGAAGCTTTCTTT. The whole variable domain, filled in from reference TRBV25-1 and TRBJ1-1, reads EADIYQTPRYLVIGTGKKITLECSQTMGHDKMYWYQQDPGMELHLIHYSYGVNSTEKGDLSSESTVSRIRTEHFPLTLESARPSHTSQYLCASREEGWDTEAFFGQGTRLTVV.

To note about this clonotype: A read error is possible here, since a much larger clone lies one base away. This chain's CDR3 is CASSQEGNDQFF. The DNA of the CDR3 is TGCGCCAGCAGCCAAGAGGGTAATGATCAGTTCTTC. The chain joins TRBV4-1 to TRBJ2-1; D is unclear. Germline values: CDR1 MGHRA, CDR2 YSYEKL. CDR3 length equals 12 residues.

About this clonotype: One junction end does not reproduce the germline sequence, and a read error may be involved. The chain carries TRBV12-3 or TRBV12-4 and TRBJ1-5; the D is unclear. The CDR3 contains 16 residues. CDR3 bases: TGTACCAGCAGTTTCCGGGAGGGTTATAGTAATCAGCCCCAGCATTTT. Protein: CTSSFREGYSNQPQHF.